In this sample, the clone carrying this T cell receptor (beta chain) turned up a few times. Its antigen is undetermined. Blood was collected once per donor into heparin, averaging about 100 mL. Purities over 98% were achieved in all sorted populations. These data come from a study of beta chain features in type 1 diabetes. Study-wide findings and caveats: Small HLA sub-analyses could not settle whether HLA shapes TCRB rearrangement. Healthy donors had naive, central memory and Treg TCRB repertoires that appeared less similar than those seen among patients.

The isolated RNA, all of it, was reverse transcribed, so expressed TCRB transcripts were what got sequenced. Sequenced by immunoSEQ multiplex PCR; TCRdb stores in-frame clones only, minus some. The sample shows under 900,000 clones, about a sixth of them seen only once. CDR3 length equals 16 residues. Germline CDR1 reads SGHTA; CDR2 reads FQGNSA. After removal of 6 bases from V and 4 bases from J, the junction contained 12 bases not matched to a gene. Sequencing was performed on naive CD4+ T cells from blood. V gene TRBV7-2 combines with J gene TRBJ2-1; TRBD2 agrees at 7 bases. The TCR originated in a woman aged 18-29 years in good health. CDR3 DNA: TGTGCCAGCAGAAAGACGCGGGAGAGCAATTACAATGAGCAGTTCTTC. Residues: CASRKTRESNYNEQFF.